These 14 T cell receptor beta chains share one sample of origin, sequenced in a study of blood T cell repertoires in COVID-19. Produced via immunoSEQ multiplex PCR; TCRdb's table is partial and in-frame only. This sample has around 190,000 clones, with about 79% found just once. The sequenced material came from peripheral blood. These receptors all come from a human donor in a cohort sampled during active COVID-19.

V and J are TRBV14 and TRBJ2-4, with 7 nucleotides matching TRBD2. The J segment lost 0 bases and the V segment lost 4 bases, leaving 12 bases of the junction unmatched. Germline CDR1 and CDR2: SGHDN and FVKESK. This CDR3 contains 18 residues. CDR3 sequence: CASSPKGTNQIAKNIQYF. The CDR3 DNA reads TGTGCCAGCAGCCCTAAAGGGACTAATCAAATAGCCAAAAACATTCAGTACTTC.

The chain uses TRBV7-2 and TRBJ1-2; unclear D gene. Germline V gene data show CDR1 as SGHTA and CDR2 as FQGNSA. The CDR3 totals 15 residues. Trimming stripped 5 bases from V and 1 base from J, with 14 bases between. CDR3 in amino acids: CASSPGRWNNYGYTF. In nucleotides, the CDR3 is TGTGCCAGCAGCCCTGGGAGATGGAATAACTATGGCTACACCTTC.

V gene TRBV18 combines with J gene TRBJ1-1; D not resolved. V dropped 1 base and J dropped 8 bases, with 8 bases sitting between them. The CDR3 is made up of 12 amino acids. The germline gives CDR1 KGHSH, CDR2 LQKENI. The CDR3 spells CASSPLTGEAFF. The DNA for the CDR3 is TGTGCCAGCTCACCACTGACGGGAGAAGCTTTCTTT.

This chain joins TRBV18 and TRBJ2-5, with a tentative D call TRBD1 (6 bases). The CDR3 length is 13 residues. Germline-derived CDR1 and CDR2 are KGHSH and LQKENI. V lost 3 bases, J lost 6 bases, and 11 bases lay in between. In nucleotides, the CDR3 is TGTGCCAGCTCACCGCCCCAGGGGCAGACCCAGTACTTC. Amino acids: CASSPPQGQTQYF.

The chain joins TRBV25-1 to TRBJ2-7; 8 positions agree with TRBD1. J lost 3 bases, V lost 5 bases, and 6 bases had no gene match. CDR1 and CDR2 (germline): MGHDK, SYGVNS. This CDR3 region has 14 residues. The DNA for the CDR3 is TGTGCCAGCAGTCTGGAGACAGGGGACTACGAGCAGTACTTC. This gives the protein CASSLETGDYEQYF.

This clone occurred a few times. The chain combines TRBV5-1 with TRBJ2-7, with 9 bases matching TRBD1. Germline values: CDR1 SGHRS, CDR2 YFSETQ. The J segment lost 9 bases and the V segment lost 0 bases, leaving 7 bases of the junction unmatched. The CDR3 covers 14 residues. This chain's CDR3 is CASSLEGQGLGQYF. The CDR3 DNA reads TGCGCCAGCAGCTTGGAGGGACAGGGTTTGGGGCAGTACTTC.

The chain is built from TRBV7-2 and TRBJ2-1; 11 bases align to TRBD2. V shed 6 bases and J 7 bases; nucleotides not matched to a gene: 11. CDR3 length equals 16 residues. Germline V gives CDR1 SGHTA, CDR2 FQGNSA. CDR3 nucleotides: TGTGCCAGCAGACGAACTAGCGGGAGTTTAAGGAATGAGCAGTTCTTC. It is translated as CASRRTSGSLRNEQFF.

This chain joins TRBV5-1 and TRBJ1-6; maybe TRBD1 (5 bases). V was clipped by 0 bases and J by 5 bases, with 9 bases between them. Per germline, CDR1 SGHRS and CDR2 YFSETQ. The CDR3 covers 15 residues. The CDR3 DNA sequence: TGCGCCAGCAGCTTGGCAGGGCTGGATAATTCACCCCTCCACTTT. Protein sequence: CASSLAGLDNSPLHF.

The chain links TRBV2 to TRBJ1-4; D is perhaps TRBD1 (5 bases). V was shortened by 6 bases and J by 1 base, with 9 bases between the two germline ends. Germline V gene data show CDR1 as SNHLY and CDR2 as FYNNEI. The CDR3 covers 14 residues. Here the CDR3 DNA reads TGTGCCAGCAGGCTGGGGGGAACTAATGAAAAACTGTTTTTT. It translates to CASRLGGTNEKLFF.

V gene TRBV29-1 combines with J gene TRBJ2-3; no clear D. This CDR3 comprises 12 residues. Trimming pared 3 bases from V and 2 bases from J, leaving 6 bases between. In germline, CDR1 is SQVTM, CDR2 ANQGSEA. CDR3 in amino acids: CSVESFTDTQYF. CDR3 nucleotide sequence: TGCAGCGTTGAGTCCTTCACAGATACGCAGTATTTT.

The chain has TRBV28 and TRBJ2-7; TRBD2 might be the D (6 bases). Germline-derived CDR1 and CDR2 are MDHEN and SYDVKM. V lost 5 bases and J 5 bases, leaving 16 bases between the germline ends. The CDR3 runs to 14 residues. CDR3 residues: CASSPTPGVHEQYF. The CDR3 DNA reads TGTGCCAGCAGTCCCACCCCGGGGGTCCACGAGCAGTACTTC. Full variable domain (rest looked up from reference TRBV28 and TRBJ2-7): DVKVTQSSRYLVKRTGEKVFLECVQDMDHENMFWYRQDPGLGLRLIYFSYDVKMKEKGDIPEGYSVSREKKERFSLILESASTNQTSMYLCASSPTPGVHEQYFGPGTRLTVT.

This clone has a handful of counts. CDR3 coding DNA: TGCGCCAGCAGCCTAGTTAGCACAGGTTCTGATGAGCAGTTCTTC. As protein: CASSLVSTGSDEQFF. The rearrangement links TRBV4-1 to TRBJ2-1, with D maybe TRBD1 (5 bases). CDR3 length equals 15 residues. Germline V CDR1 and CDR2: MGHRA, YSYEKL. V lost 4 bases to trimming and J lost 8 bases, with 18 bases between them.

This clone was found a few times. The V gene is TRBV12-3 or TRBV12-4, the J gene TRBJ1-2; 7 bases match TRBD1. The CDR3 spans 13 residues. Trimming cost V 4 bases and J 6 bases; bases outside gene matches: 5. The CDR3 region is CASSYTGADGYTF. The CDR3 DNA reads TGTGCCAGCAGTTACACAGGGGCCGATGGCTACACCTTC.

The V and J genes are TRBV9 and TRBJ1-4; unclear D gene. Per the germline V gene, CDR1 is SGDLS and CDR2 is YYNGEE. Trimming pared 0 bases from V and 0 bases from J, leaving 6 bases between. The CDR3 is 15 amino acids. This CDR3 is CASSVDSATNEKLFF. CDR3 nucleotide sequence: TGTGCCAGCAGCGTAGATTCCGCAACTAATGAAAAACTGTTTTTT.